These T cell receptor beta chains were read from a single sample in a study of blood T cell repertoires in COVID-19. The protocol was immunoSEQ multiplex PCR, while the TCRdb copy is restricted to in-frame clones and leaves out a portion. The table has about 81,000 clones, 82% seen once. Source material: peripheral blood. These receptors all stem from a human donor in a cohort sampled during active COVID-19. Both conserved end residues are trimmed from each CDR3.

V gene	J gene	CDR3 protein
TRBV9	TRBJ2-1	ASSRSGGPKQF
TRBV15	TRBJ2-5	ATSRDYQETQY
TRBV6-5	TRBJ2-7	ASAYGGISSYEQY
TRBV7-9	TRBJ1-2	ASSYDRGQYGYT
TRBV5-1	TRBJ1-5	ASSFGGDGNQPQH
TRBV30	TRBJ1-6	AWSETLNSPLH
TRBV9	TRBJ1-6	ASSALQTGGLSPLH
TRBV7-2	TRBJ2-7	ASSFSGTGLYEQY
TRBV7-7	NA	ASSVGTGASYEQY
TRBV30	TRBJ2-7	AWGKLFRYEQY
TRBV4-1	TRBJ2-6	ASSPPPGQSFSGANVLT
TRBV5-1	TRBJ2-7	ASSSGSTYEQY
TRBV10-1	TRBJ2-7	ASRDDKAGLIRIEQY
TRBV29-1	TRBJ2-4	SVEDREAKNIQY
TRBV13	TRBJ2-3	ASSPRLAHTDTQY
TRBV9	TRBJ2-5	ASSVAPAGLGETQY
TRBV19	TRBJ1-2	ASSIEPPGFSNYGYT
TRBV4-2	TRBJ2-1	ASSQVGAGYNEQF
TRBV4-2	TRBJ1-6	ASSQDGRGGGSNSPLH
TRBV10-1	TRBJ1-2	ARGGQNGYT
TRBV3-1/TRBV3-2	TRBJ2-3	ASSPGGSNTDTQY
TRBV5-1	TRBJ2-7	ASSMGLAGGRSYEQY
TRBV18	TRBJ2-7	ASSGQEEQGLSYEQY
TRBV6-5	TRBJ1-2	ASSSGRDSER
TRBV7-9	TRBJ1-2	ASSPQGNANYGYT
TRBV7-9	TRBJ1-2	ASSLGDLKLYGYT
TRBV6-5	TRBJ2-7	ASNDLYEQY
TRBV4-1	TRBJ1-2	ASSQRDSYGYT
TRBV9	TRBJ2-7	ASSAGQGVGYEQY
TRBV12-3/TRBV12-4	TRBJ2-5	ASSSVEGKTQY
TRBV6-6	TRBJ1-1	ASRAGVMNTEAF
TRBV15	TRBJ1-6	ATSRDQGSNSPLH
TRBV11-2	TRBJ2-7	ASSGIGTSGGSYEQY
TRBV25-1	TRBJ1-3	ASSPGQVSGNTIY
TRBV7-8	TRBJ1-1	ASSLLAGWNTEAF
TRBV7-8	TRBJ1-2	AGERAGGFGYT
TRBV4-3	TRBJ1-2	ASSQENLEALYGYT
TRBV27	TRBJ2-3	ASSLLALAGRKPSTDTQY
TRBV5-5	TRBJ2-7	ASSPTGFYEQY
TRBV7-9	TRBJ2-7	ASSLGLDEQY
TRBV27	TRBJ1-1	ASSLSYGRGGVNTEAF
TRBV7-6	TRBJ1-1	ASSLGQNTEAF
TRBV4-3	TRBJ1-2	ASSQDNPGNYGYT
TRBV6-1	TRBJ1-4	ASSEVGGRSEKLF
TRBV4-2	TRBJ1-5	ASSQVSGQGKH
TRBV7-9	TRBJ1-1	ASRRIEGTGGVGAF
TRBV2	TRBJ2-3	ASRQGYGDTQY
TRBV7-9	TRBJ1-1	ASTRGGAENTEAF
TRBV13	TRBJ2-7	ASSLKTGMGEQY
TRBV6-5	TRBJ2-7	ASSYTRGLEQY